The 10 T cell receptor beta chains presented below share a single source sample, sequenced in a study of T cells in localized non-small cell lung cancer. Generated by immunoSEQ multiplex PCR, the TCRdb table keeps only in-frame clones and is missing some. The profile covers approximately 15,000 clones, with approximately 85% appearing a single time and under 25% taken by the ten largest. Sequenced material: peripheral blood, taken before any cancer treatment. The receptors derive from a female donor aged 60 or older with stage I squamous cell lung carcinoma.

J is TRBJ2-4 and V is TRBV27; D uncertain. The V end lost 5 bases, the J end lost 9 bases, and 17 bases lay between the germline ends. Germline loops: CDR1 MNHEY, CDR2 SMNVEV (reference sequence). The CDR3 contains 14 residues. In DNA form, the CDR3 reads TGTGCCAGCAGTGCCACCGGGTCCTGGGCCATTCAGTACTTC. It yields the protein CASSATGSWAIQYF.

The chain couples TRBV4-1 to TRBJ2-1; D ambiguous. Germline CDR1 reads MGHRA; CDR2 reads YSYEKL. Trimming removed 3 bases from V and 10 bases from J, with 7 bases in between. This CDR3 comprises 11 residues. CDR3: CASSQNREQFF. The CDR3 DNA is TGCGCCAGCAGCCAGAATAGAGAGCAGTTCTTC.

The J gene is TRBJ1-1, the V gene TRBV5-1; unclear D gene. This CDR3 is built from 18 residues. V shed 4 bases and J shed 0 bases, with 22 bases lying between them. Looked up from germline, CDR1 is SGHRS and CDR2 is YFSETQ. The CDR3 nucleotides read TGCGCCAGCAGCCCGCCATGGCTCGGGATGACGGTGAACACTGAAGCTTTCTTT. It translates to CASSPPWLGMTVNTEAFF.

V usage is TRBV19 and J usage is TRBJ2-1; D is ambiguous. V dropped 3 bases and J dropped 4 bases, with 13 bases sitting between them. Germline V CDR1 and CDR2: LNHDA, SQIVND (reference sequence). The CDR3 length is 15 residues. CDR3 amino acids: CASSMRSEVYNEQFF. In DNA, the CDR3 is TGTGCCAGTAGTATGAGGAGTGAAGTTTACAATGAGCAGTTCTTC.

CDR3 sequence reads: CASSYQGQGAQTQYF. In DNA form, the CDR3 reads TGTGCCAGCAGTTACCAAGGACAGGGGGCGCAGACCCAGTACTTC. This rearrangement joins TRBV6-5 to TRBJ2-5; 11 bases align to TRBD1. After removal of 2 bases from V and 6 bases from J, the junction contained 5 bases not matched to a gene. This CDR3 spans 15 amino acids. Germline V gene data show CDR1 as MNHEY and CDR2 as SVGAGI.

The J gene is TRBJ2-3, the V gene TRBV6-4; 7 nucleotides match TRBD1. The length of the CDR3 is 15 residues. The germline CDR1 and CDR2 sequences are MRHNA and SNTAGT. V lost 3 bases and J lost 4; bases outside the gene matches: 7. The chain's CDR3 is CASSEETGSADTQYF. CDR3 DNA sequence: TGTGCCAGCAGTGAGGAGACAGGGTCCGCAGATACGCAGTATTTT.

The chain combines TRBV6-5 with TRBJ1-2; TRBD1 agrees at 7 bases. In germline, CDR1 is MNHEY, CDR2 SVGAGI. The CDR3 has 13 amino acids. With 6 bases clipped from V and 4 bases from J, the junction kept 5 bases outside the gene matches. The CDR3, as DNA: TGTGCCAGCAGGAGGGACAGTCGCTATGGCTACACCTTC. This gives the protein CASRRDSRYGYTF.

The chain joins TRBV29-1 to TRBJ1-1; a weak D match, TRBD1 (6 bases). V was pared by 5 bases and J by 2 bases, with 15 bases between. CDR3 length equals 14 residues. Per the germline V gene, CDR1 is SQVTM and CDR2 is ANQGSEA. The CDR3 here is CSVSYDRLNTEAFF. The CDR3 DNA follows: TGCAGCGTTTCCTACGACAGGCTAAACACTGAAGCTTTCTTT.

The chain has TRBV5-4 and TRBJ2-7; D not certain. This CDR3 spans 11 amino acids. Trimming removed 4 bases from V and 0 bases from J, with 2 bases in between. Per the germline V gene, CDR1 is SGHNT and CDR2 is YYREEE (reference sequence). CDR3 amino acids: CASSDSYEQYF. CDR3 nucleotides: TGTGCCAGCAGCGACTCCTACGAGCAGTACTTC.

The chain links TRBV7-6 to TRBJ2-1; 7 nucleotides align to TRBD2. This CDR3 is 16 amino acids long. Trimming cost V 5 bases and J 0 bases; bases outside gene matches: 7. Germline-derived CDR1 and CDR2 are SGHVS and FNYEAQ. CDR3 nucleotide sequence: TGTGCCAGCAGCAGTACTAGCGAGAGCTCCTACAATGAGCAGTTCTTC. Residues: CASSSTSESSYNEQFF.